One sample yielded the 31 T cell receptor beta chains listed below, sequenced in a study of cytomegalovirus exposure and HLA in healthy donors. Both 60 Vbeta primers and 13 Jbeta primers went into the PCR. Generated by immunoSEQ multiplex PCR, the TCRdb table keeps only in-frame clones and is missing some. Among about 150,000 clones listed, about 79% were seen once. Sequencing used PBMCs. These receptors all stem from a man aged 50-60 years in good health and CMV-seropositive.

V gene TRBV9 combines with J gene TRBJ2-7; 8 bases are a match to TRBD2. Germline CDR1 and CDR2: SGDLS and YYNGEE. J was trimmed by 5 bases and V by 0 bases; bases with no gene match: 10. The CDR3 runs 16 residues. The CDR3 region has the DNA TGTGCCAGCAGCGTAGGAGGGCTAGCGGGTATCAACGAGCAGTACTTC. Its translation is CASSVGGLAGINEQYF. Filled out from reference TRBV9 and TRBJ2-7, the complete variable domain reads DSGVTQTPKHLITATGQRVTLRCSPRSGDLSVYWYQQSLDQGLQFLIQYYNGEERAKGNILERFSAQQFPDLHSELNLSSLELGDSALYFCASSVGGLAGINEQYFGPGTRLTVT.

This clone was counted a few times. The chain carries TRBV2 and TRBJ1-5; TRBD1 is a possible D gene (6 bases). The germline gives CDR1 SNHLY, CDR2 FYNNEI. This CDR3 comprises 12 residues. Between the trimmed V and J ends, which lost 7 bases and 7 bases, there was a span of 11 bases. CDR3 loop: CASMGGAQPQHF. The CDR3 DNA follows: TGTGCCAGCATGGGGGGGGCCCAGCCCCAGCATTTT.

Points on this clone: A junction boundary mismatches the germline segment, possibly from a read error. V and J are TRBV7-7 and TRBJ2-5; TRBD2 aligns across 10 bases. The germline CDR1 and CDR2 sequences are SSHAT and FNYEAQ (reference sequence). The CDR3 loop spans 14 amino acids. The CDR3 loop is CASSLLAGMETQYF. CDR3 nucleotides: TGTGCTAGCAGCTTACTAGCGGGAATGGAGACCCAGTACTTC.

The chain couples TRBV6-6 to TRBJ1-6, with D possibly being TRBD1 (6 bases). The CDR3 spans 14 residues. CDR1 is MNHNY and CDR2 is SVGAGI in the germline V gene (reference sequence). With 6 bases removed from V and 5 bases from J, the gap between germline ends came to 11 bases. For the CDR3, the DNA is TGTGCCAGCAGCCCGGACAGAAATAATTCACCCCTCCACTTT. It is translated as CASSPDRNNSPLHF.

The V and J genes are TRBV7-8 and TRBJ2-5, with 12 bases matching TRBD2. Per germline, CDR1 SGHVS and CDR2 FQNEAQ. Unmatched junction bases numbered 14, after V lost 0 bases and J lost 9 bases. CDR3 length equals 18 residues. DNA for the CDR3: TGTGCCAGCAGCTTAGCGTTGTCTAGCGGGAGGGTCGCGGCGGCCCAGTACTTC. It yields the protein CASSLALSSGRVAAAQYF.

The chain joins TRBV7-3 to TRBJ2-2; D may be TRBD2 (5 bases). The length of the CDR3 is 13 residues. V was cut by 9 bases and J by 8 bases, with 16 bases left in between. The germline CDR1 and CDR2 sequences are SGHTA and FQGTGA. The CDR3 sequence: CASGTGPGGELFF. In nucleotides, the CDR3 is TGTGCCAGTGGAACCGGGCCGGGGGGGGAGCTGTTTTTT. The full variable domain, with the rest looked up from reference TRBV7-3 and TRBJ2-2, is GAGVSQTPSNKVTEKGKYVELRCDPISGHTALYWYRQSLGQGPEFLIYFQGTGAADDSGLPNDRFFAVRPEGSVSTLKIQRTERGDSAVYLCASGTGPGGELFFGEGSRLTVL.

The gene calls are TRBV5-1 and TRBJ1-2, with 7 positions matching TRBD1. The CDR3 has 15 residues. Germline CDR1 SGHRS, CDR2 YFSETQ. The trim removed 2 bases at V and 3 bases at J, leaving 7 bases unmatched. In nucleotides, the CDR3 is TGCGCCAGCAGCTTCCAACAGGGGACCGACTATGGCTACACCTTC. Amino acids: CASSFQQGTDYGYTF.

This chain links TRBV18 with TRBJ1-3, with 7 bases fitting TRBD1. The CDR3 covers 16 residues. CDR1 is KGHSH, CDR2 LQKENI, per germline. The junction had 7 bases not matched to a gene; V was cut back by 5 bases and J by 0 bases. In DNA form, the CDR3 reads TGTGCCAGCTCAGAGTACAGGGGATCCTCTGGAAACACCATATATTTT. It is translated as CASSEYRGSSGNTIYF.

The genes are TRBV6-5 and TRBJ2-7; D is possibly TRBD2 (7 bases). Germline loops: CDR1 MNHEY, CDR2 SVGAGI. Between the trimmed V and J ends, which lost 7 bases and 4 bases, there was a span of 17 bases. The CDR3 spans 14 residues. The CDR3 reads CASKERGALYEQYF. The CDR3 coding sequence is TGTGCCAGCAAAGAACGGGGGGCTCTATACGAGCAGTACTTC.

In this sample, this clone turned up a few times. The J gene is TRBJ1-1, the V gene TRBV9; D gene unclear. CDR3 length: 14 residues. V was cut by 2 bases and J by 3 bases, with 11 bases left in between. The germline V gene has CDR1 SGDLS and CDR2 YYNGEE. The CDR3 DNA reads TGTGCCAGCAGCGTCTCGGCGGATGACACTGAAGCTTTCTTT. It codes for CASSVSADDTEAFF.

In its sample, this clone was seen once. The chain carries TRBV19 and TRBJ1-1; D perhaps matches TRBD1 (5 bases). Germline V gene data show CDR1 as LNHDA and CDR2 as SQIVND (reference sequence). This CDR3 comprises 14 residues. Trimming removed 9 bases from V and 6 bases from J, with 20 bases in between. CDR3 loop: CASLATLGGAEAFF. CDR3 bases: TGTGCCAGCTTGGCGACCCTCGGGGGGGCTGAAGCTTTCTTT. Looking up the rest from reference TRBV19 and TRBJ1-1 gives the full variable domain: DGGITQSPKYLFRKEGQNVTLSCEQNLNHDAMYWYRQDPGQGLRLIYYSQIVNDFQKGDIAEGYSVSREKKESFPLTVTSAQKNPTAFYLCASLATLGGAEAFFGQGTRLTVV.

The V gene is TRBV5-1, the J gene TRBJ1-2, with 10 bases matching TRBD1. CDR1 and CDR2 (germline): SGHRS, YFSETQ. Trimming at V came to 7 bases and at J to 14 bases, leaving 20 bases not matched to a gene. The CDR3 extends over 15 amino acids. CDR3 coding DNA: TGCGCCAGCCAAGGACAGGGGGTTATTCAGTCGGCGAGGACCTTC. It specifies CASQGQGVIQSARTF.

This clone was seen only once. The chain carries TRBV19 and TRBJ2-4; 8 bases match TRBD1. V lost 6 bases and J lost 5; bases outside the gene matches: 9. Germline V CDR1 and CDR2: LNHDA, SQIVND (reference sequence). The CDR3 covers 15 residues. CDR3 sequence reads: CASSGTPGQENIQYF. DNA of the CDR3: TGTGCCAGTAGCGGTACACCGGGACAGGAAAACATTCAGTACTTC.

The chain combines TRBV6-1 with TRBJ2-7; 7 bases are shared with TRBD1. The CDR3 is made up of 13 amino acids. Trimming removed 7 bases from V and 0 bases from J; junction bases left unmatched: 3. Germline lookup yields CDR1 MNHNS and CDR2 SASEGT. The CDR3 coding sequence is TGTGCCAGCACGAGGGACAGCTCCTACGAGCAGTACTTC. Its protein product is CASTRDSSYEQYF.

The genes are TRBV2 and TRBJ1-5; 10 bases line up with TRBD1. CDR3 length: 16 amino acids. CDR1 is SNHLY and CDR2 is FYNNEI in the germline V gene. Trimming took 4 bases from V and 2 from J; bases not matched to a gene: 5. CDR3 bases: TGTGCCAGCAGTGGGGCCGGGACAGGGGGCAATCAGCCCCAGCATTTT. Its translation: CASSGAGTGGNQPQHF.

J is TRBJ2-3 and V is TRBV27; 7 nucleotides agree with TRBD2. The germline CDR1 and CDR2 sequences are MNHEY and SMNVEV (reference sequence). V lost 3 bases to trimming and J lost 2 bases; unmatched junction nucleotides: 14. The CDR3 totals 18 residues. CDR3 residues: CASSLGGGWGVITDTQYF. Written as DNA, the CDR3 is TGTGCCAGCAGTTTGGGGGGGGGTTGGGGCGTCATCACAGATACGCAGTATTTT.

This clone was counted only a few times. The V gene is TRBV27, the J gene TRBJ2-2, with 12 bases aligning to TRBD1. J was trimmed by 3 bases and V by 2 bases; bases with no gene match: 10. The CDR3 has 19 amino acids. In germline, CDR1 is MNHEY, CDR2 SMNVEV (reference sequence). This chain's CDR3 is CASSLGPGQGALDTGELFF. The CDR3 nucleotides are TGTGCCAGCAGTTTAGGGCCGGGACAGGGGGCATTGGACACCGGGGAGCTGTTTTTT.

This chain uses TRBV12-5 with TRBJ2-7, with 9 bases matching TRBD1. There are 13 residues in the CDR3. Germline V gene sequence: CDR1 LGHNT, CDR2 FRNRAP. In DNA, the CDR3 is TGTGCCGGGGACGGGACAGGGTCCTACGAGCAGTACGTC. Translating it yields CAGDGTGSYEQYV.

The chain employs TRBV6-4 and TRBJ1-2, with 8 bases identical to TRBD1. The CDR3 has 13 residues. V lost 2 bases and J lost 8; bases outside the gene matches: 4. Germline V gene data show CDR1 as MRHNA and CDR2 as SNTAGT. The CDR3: CASSDPTGVGYTF. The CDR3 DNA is TGTGCCAGCAGTGACCCGACAGGGGTGGGCTACACCTTC.

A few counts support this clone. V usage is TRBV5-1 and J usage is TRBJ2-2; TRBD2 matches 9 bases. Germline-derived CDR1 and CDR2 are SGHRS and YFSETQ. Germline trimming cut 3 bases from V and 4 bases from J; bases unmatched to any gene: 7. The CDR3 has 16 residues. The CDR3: CASSSVTSGVTGELFF. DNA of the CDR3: TGCGCCAGCAGCTCCGTGACTAGCGGAGTCACCGGGGAGCTGTTTTTT.

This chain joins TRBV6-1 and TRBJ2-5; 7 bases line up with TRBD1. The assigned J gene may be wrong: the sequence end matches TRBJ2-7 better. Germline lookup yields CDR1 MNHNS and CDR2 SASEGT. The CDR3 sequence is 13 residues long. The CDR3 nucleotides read TGTGCCAGCAAGGAAGGGGGCCCGTACGAGCAGTACTTC. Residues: CASKEGGPYEQYF.

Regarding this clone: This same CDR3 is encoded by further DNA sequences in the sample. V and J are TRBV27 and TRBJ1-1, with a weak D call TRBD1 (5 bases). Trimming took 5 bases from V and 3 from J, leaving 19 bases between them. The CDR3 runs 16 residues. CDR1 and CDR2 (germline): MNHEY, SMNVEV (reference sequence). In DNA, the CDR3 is TGTGCCAGCAGTCCCTTGATCGGGGGGGAGCACACTGAAGCTTTCTTT. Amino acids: CASSPLIGGEHTEAFF.

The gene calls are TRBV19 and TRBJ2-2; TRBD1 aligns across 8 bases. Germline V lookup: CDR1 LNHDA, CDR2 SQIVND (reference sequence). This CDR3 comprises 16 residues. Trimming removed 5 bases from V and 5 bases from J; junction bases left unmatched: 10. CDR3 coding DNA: TGTGCCAGTAGTTACCGGACAGGGTGGTTGACCGGGGAGCTGTTTTTT. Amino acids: CASSYRTGWLTGELFF.

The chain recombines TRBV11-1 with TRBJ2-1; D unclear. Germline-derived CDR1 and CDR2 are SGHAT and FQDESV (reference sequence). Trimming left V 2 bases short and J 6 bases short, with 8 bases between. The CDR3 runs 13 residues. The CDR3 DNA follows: TGTGCCAGCAGCTTAAATCTACCCAATGAGCAGTTCTTC. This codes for CASSLNLPNEQFF.

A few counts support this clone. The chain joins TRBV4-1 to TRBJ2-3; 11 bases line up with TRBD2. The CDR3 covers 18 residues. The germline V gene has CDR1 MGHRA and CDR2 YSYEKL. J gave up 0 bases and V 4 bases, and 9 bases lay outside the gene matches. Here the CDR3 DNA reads TGCGCCAGCAGCCTATTAGCGGGGGGGATGACTAGCACAGATACGCAGTATTTT. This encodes CASSLLAGGMTSTDTQYF.

In DNA, the CDR3 is TGTGCCAGCAGTTTGGAGGGGTCCAATCAGCCCCAGCATTTT. This sequence encodes CASSLEGSNQPQHF. The chain is built from TRBV2 and TRBJ1-5; possibly TRBD1 for D (5 bases). From germline, CDR1 is SNHLY and CDR2 FYNNEI. V was pared by 5 bases and J by 3 bases, with 11 bases between. The CDR3 consists of 14 residues.

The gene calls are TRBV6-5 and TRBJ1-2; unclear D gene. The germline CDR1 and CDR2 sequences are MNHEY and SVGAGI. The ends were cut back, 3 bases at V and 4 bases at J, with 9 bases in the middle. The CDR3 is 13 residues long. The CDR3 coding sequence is TGTGCCAGCAGTTATCTTCGGGGCTATGGCTACACCTTC. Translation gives CASSYLRGYGYTF.

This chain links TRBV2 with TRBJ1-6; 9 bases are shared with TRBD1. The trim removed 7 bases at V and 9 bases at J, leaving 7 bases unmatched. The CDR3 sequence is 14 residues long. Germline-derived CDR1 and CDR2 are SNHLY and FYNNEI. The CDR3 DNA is TGTGCCAGCAATCCCGGGACAGGGCTTTCACCCCTCCACTTT. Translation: CASNPGTGLSPLHF. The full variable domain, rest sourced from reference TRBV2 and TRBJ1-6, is EPEVTQTPSHQVTQMGQEVILRCVPISNHLYFYWYRQILGQKVEFLVSFYNNEISEKSEIFDDQFSVERPDGSNFTLKIRSTKLEDSAMYFCASNPGTGLSPLHFGNGTRLTVT.

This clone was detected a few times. The CDR3 nucleotides read TGTGCCAGCAGTCCCACCTCCGGGACAGGGGAGTCCAAAGCTTTCTTT. Translation gives CASSPTSGTGESKAFF. The rearrangement joins TRBV28 to TRBJ1-1, with TRBD1 matching 10 bases. This CDR3 has 16 residues. Germline assignment: CDR1 MDHEN and CDR2 SYDVKM. J gave up 9 bases and V 5 bases, and 15 bases lay outside the gene matches.

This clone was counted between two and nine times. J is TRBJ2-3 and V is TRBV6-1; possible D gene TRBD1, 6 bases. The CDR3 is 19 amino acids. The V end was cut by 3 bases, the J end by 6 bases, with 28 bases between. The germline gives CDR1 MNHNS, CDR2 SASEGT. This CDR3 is CASSDRDVTGPNNQDTQYF. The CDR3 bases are TGTGCCAGCAGTGACCGGGACGTGACAGGACCTAATAATCAGGATACGCAGTATTTT.

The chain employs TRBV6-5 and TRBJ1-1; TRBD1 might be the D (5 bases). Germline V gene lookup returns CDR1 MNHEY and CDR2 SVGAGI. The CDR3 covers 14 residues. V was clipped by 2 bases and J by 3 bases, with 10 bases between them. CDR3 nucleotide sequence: TGTGCCAGCAGTTACGGGGGGGAGGACACTGAAGCTTTCTTT. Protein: CASSYGGEDTEAFF.